Reported below is one TCR beta chain. What it binds is unknown. These data belong to a study of immune evolution from preneoplasia to lung adenocarcinoma. Study-wide results and limits: Later-stage lesions appeared to have more T cells, more diversity, less clonality. Top clone share appeared to fall from AAH through AIS, MIA, adenocarcinoma.

CDR3 size: 15 residues. The V gene's germline CDR1 is MNHEY and CDR2 SMNVEV (reference sequence). With 4 bases clipped from V and 6 bases from J, the junction kept 8 bases outside the gene matches. Resections took place in Japan or China from the mid-2010s to the late 2010s. Libraries were prepared by immunoSEQ multiplex PCR; TCRdb keeps only in-frame clonotypes and omits some of them. The table shows some 9,800 clones, with 88% occurring only once. The chain is built from TRBV27 and TRBJ1-2, with 10 bases matching TRBD1. This clonotype was sampled from a person aged 70 to 80 with invasive lung adenocarcinoma. Some clones in this sample may be carry-over from other donors' samples. Material for sequencing was FFPE invasive lung adenocarcinoma tissue. In nucleotides, the CDR3 is TGTGCCAGCAGTTCCGACAGGGGGCGGTTAGATGGCTACACCTTC. As protein: CASSSDRGRLDGYTF.